Below, 27 T cell receptor beta chains from the same sample are listed, as sequenced in a study of OX40 agonist ivuxolimab in advanced cancers. TCRdb's copy holds only in-frame clones and misses some; the assay was immunoSEQ multiplex PCR. The sample contains some 96,000 clones, 70% to 90% of which appear only once. The sequencing here drew on CD4+ or CD8+ T cells sorted from blood, taken in a trial of the OX40 agonist ivuxolimab. Source of these receptors: an adult with an advanced solid tumor such as melanoma, head and neck, liver or kidney cancer.

Regarding this clone: A read error may account for a junction end that differs from germline. The rearrangement joins TRBV5-1 to TRBJ1-2, with unresolved D. Germline V lookup: CDR1 SGHRS, CDR2 YFSETQ. The CDR3 totals 14 residues. DNA of the CDR3: TGTGCCAGCAGCTTGTGGAGAGGAGGGATTGGCTACACCTTC. It specifies CASSLWRGGIGYTF.

This clone was seen just once. The rearrangement links TRBV6-5 to TRBJ2-7; tentatively, D is TRBD2 (5 bases). Germline V gene lookup returns CDR1 MNHEY and CDR2 SVGAGI. The CDR3 is made up of 15 amino acids. V was clipped by 6 bases and J by 2 bases, with 17 bases between them. The CDR3 region has the DNA TGTGCCAGCAGGGCGAGACGGAGCGGTCCCTACGAGCAGTACTTC. It is translated as CASRARRSGPYEQYF.

The gene calls are TRBV20-1 and TRBJ1-6; D call uncertain. The CDR3 runs 10 residues. V lost 4 bases to trimming and J lost 18 bases, with 13 bases between them. Germline values: CDR1 DFQATT, CDR2 SNEGSKA (reference sequence). CDR3 coding DNA: TGCAGTGCTACAAGGCCCCCGCACCACTTT. Encoded protein: CSATRPPHHF.

A few counts support this clone. The CDR3 here is CASRSGWTEAFF. In DNA form, the CDR3 reads TGTGCCAGCAGGTCTGGGTGGACTGAAGCTTTCTTT. The chain combines TRBV27 with TRBJ1-1; D is uncertain. CDR1 is MNHEY and CDR2 is SMNVEV in the germline V gene (reference sequence). V shed 6 bases and J shed 5 bases, with 10 bases lying between them. This CDR3 has 12 residues.

Written as DNA, the CDR3 is TGTGCCAGCAGGCCTAGCGGGGGGGATGAGCAGTTCTTC. Its protein product is CASRPSGGDEQFF. The rearrangement uses TRBV6-4 and TRBJ2-1; 12 nucleotides agree with TRBD2. Germline CDR1 and CDR2: MRHNA and SNTAGT. This CDR3 comprises 13 residues. V gave up 6 bases and J gave up 8 bases; unmatched junction bases: 2.

The V gene is TRBV4-2, the J gene TRBJ1-6, with TRBD1 matching 7 bases. V shed 0 bases and J 2 bases; nucleotides not matched to a gene: 4. Germline CDR1 reads LGHNA; CDR2 reads YNFKEQ. This CDR3 has 17 amino acids. This CDR3 reads CASSQEGGGAYNSPLHF. CDR3 nucleotides: TGTGCCAGCAGCCAAGAAGGGGGCGGAGCCTATAATTCACCCCTCCACTTT.

This chain joins TRBV19 and TRBJ1-5; D may be TRBD1 (5 bases). Germline V gene data show CDR1 as LNHDA and CDR2 as SQIVND (reference sequence). Trimming left V 5 bases short and J 10 bases short, with 21 bases between. CDR3 length equals 15 residues. The CDR3 DNA follows: TGTGCCAGTAGTTTCGGGGGGGGATTGTATTCTCCCCAGCATTTT. Translating gives CASSFGGGLYSPQHF.

The chain recombines TRBV28 with TRBJ2-7; D ambiguous. Germline assignment: CDR1 MDHEN and CDR2 SYDVKM. CDR3 length equals 15 residues. Between the trimmed V and J ends, which lost 3 bases and 5 bases, there was a span of 17 bases. The CDR3 region has the DNA TGTGCCAGCAGTTTCCGACAATTGCCCCCCAACGAGCAGTACTTC. Amino acid sequence: CASSFRQLPPNEQYF.

The chain is built from TRBV19 and TRBJ2-1; the D gene is possibly TRBD1 (7 bases). CDR3 length: 12 amino acids. CDR1 and CDR2 from the germline V gene are LNHDA and SQIVND (reference sequence). Trimming took off 8 bases at V and 12 bases at J, with 17 bases between the two ends. CDR3 residues: CASSDREVLQFF. DNA for the CDR3: TGTGCCAGTTCCGACAGGGAGGTTTTGCAGTTCTTC. Using reference TRBV19 and TRBJ2-1 for the parts outside the CDR3, the full variable domain is DGGITQSPKYLFRKEGQNVTLSCEQNLNHDAMYWYRQDPGQGLRLIYYSQIVNDFQKGDIAEGYSVSREKKESFPLTVTSAQKNPTAFYLCASSDREVLQFFGPGTRLTVL.

This chain uses TRBV6-6 with TRBJ1-6; D is unresolved. The germline CDR1 and CDR2 sequences are MNHNY and SVGAGI (reference sequence). The CDR3 runs to 14 residues. Trimming took 1 base from V and 5 from J, leaving 6 bases between them. CDR3 residues: CASSYWQDNSPLHF. CDR3 nucleotide sequence: TGTGCCAGCAGTTACTGGCAGGATAATTCACCCCTCCACTTT.

The V and J genes are TRBV5-1 and TRBJ2-5; 11 bases agree with TRBD2. From germline, CDR1 is SGHRS and CDR2 YFSETQ. CDR3 size: 17 residues. V was clipped by 3 bases and J by 1 base; unmatched bases: 8. The CDR3 DNA follows: TGCGCCAGCAGCTATCGGGTCACTAGCGGGGGCCAAGAGACCCAGTACTTC. Translated, it gives CASSYRVTSGGQETQYF.

The chain has TRBV5-4 and TRBJ2-7; 11 bases are shared with TRBD1. J lost 2 bases, V lost 4 bases, and 2 bases had no gene match. This CDR3 has 14 residues. CDR1 is SGHNT, CDR2 YYREEE, per germline (reference sequence). CDR3 sequence: CASSVGQGAYEQYF. CDR3 DNA sequence: TGTGCCAGCAGCGTGGGACAGGGGGCCTACGAGCAGTACTTC.

This rearrangement joins TRBV30 to TRBJ2-2; D not resolved. V gave up 0 bases and J gave up 7 bases, with 6 bases separating them. The germline CDR1 and CDR2 sequences are GTSNPN and SVGIG (reference sequence). The CDR3 contains 12 residues. This CDR3 reads CAWSVRDGELFF. The CDR3 DNA reads as TGTGCCTGGAGTGTACGTGACGGGGAGCTGTTTTTT.

V usage is TRBV5-1 and J usage is TRBJ2-7; 7 positions agree with TRBD1. The CDR3 has 15 residues. Germline V gene lookup returns CDR1 SGHRS and CDR2 YFSETQ. Trimming at V came to 0 bases and at J to 5 bases, leaving 8 bases not matched to a gene. CDR3 sequence (DNA): TGCGCCAGCAGCTTGGAGTCCGGACAGGTGGACGAGCAGTACTTC. Its translation: CASSLESGQVDEQYF.

The chain combines TRBV10-1 with TRBJ2-1; weak D call: TRBD2 (7 bases). Per the germline V gene, CDR1 is WNHNN and CDR2 is SYGVQD (reference sequence). V was pared by 4 bases and J by 7 bases, with 14 bases between. CDR3 length equals 14 residues. In nucleotides, the CDR3 is TGCGCCAGCAGTGGTGGGGGGGCGCGGAATGAGCAGTTCTTC. Translation: CASSGGGARNEQFF.

The V and J genes are TRBV7-9 and TRBJ2-3, with no clear D. Germline CDR1 SEHNR, CDR2 FQNEAQ (reference sequence). Trimming removed 5 bases from V and 0 bases from J, with 3 bases in between. This CDR3 comprises 12 residues. CDR3 sequence reads: CASSPSTDTQYF. CDR3 DNA sequence: TGTGCCAGCAGCCCGAGCACAGATACGCAGTATTTT.

This clone occurred once. The J gene is TRBJ2-1, the V gene TRBV11-1, with 9 positions matching TRBD2. The CDR3 is made up of 17 amino acids. Germline V CDR1 and CDR2: SGHAT, FQDESV (reference sequence). The ends lost 5 bases at V and 4 bases at J; junction bases unmatched: 12. The CDR3 sequence is CASSLISGSFGYNEQFF. The CDR3 region has the DNA TGTGCCAGCAGCCTAATTAGCGGGAGTTTTGGATACAATGAGCAGTTCTTC.

The J gene is TRBJ1-2, the V gene TRBV5-1; the match to TRBD1 covers 9 bases. The germline V gene encodes CDR1 SGHRS and CDR2 YFSETQ. V shed 4 bases and J 7 bases; nucleotides not matched to a gene: 8. CDR3 length: 14 amino acids. For the CDR3, the DNA is TGCGCCAGCAGCGAACAGGGGGCGAACGTTGGCTACACCTTC. As protein: CASSEQGANVGYTF.

V usage is TRBV11-1 and J usage is TRBJ1-1; no clear D. The CDR3 loop spans 15 amino acids. Per germline, CDR1 SGHAT and CDR2 FQDESV (reference sequence). With 2 bases removed from V and 0 bases from J, the gap between germline ends came to 10 bases. DNA for the CDR3: TGTGCCAGCAGCTTAATAAGTGGCGTGAACACTGAAGCTTTCTTT. As protein: CASSLISGVNTEAFF. The whole variable domain, remainder taken from reference TRBV11-1 and TRBJ1-1, is EAEVAQSPRYKITEKSQAVAFWCDPISGHATLYWYRQILGQGPELLVQFQDESVVDDSQLPKDRFSAERLKGVDSTLKIQPAELGDSAMYLCASSLISGVNTEAFFGQGTRLTVV.

V is TRBV5-4 and J is TRBJ1-6, with TRBD1 matching 9 bases. Germline CDR1 is SGHNT and CDR2 is YYREEE (reference sequence). V dropped 1 base and J dropped 7; count of bases not matched to a gene: 6. This CDR3 has 16 amino acids. This CDR3 is CASSLLAGQGNSPLHF. The CDR3 region has the DNA TGTGCCAGCAGCTTGCTTGCGGGACAGGGAAATTCACCCCTCCACTTT.

V gene TRBV5-6 combines with J gene TRBJ2-7; 13 bases line up with TRBD2. The CDR3 totals 14 residues. Germline V lookup: CDR1 SGHDT, CDR2 YYEEEE. V dropped 2 bases and J dropped 7; count of bases not matched to a gene: 3. CDR3 sequence (DNA): TGTGCCAGCAGCTTAACTAGCGGGAGGGGGGAGCAGTACTTC. This sequence encodes CASSLTSGRGEQYF. The whole variable domain, remainder taken from reference TRBV5-6 and TRBJ2-7, is DAGVTQSPTHLIKTRGQQVTLRCSPKSGHDTVSWYQQALGQGPQFIFQYYEEEERQRGNFPDRFSGHQFPNYSSELNVNALLLGDSALYLCASSLTSGRGEQYFGPGTRLTVT.

The chain uses TRBV18 and TRBJ2-2; D is perhaps TRBD2 (6 bases). The CDR3 consists of 14 residues. V gave up 2 bases and J gave up 6 bases, with 10 bases separating them. Germline values: CDR1 KGHSH, CDR2 LQKENI. Written as DNA, the CDR3 is TGTGCCAGCTCACCAATGCGGGGTCCCGGGGAGCTGTTTTTT. The encoded protein is CASSPMRGPGELFF.

This chain joins TRBV6-6 and TRBJ2-7; perhaps TRBD2 as D (6 bases). The germline V gene has CDR1 MNHNY and CDR2 SVGAGI (reference sequence). V lost 2 bases and J 5 bases, leaving 13 bases between the germline ends. CDR3 length equals 14 residues. The CDR3 loop is CASSYPPGGNEQYF. CDR3 bases: TGTGCCAGCAGTTACCCTCCAGGAGGGAACGAGCAGTACTTC.

The count of this clone is one. This CDR3 is CASSPDPQRTGGAYGYTF. CDR3 sequence (DNA): TGTGCCAGCAGCCCAGACCCACAGCGGACAGGGGGCGCCTATGGCTACACCTTC. The chain is built from TRBV7-2 and TRBJ1-2; 11 bases fit TRBD1. The V and J ends lost 5 bases and 4 bases, in that order; junction bases with no gene match: 15. Germline assignment: CDR1 SGHTA and CDR2 FQGNSA. This CDR3 has 18 amino acids.

The V and J genes are TRBV9 and TRBJ1-1; D unclear. V was trimmed by 2 bases and J by 5 bases, leaving 13 bases between them. Per the germline V gene, CDR1 is SGDLS and CDR2 is YYNGEE. This CDR3 is built from 14 residues. CDR3 region: CASSVRSTGTEAFF. The CDR3 DNA is TGTGCCAGCAGCGTCAGGTCCACTGGAACTGAAGCTTTCTTT.

The V and J genes are TRBV2 and TRBJ2-7, with D possibly being TRBD2 (6 bases). The V gene's germline CDR1 is SNHLY and CDR2 FYNNEI. V shed 7 bases and J shed 4 bases, with 14 bases lying between them. The CDR3 is 13 residues long. CDR3 DNA sequence: TGTGCCAGCACCATCTTAGCGGAATACGAGCAGTACTTC. Protein: CASTILAEYEQYF.

The chain carries TRBV4-1 and TRBJ1-3, with D unresolved. In germline, CDR1 is MGHRA, CDR2 YSYEKL. Deletions cut 1 base from V and 0 bases from J, with 19 bases between. This CDR3 is 19 amino acids long. Here the CDR3 DNA reads TGCGCCAGCAGCCAAGTGGGAATAGGAGGGCAGCACTCTGGAAACACCATATATTTT. This codes for CASSQVGIGGQHSGNTIYF.